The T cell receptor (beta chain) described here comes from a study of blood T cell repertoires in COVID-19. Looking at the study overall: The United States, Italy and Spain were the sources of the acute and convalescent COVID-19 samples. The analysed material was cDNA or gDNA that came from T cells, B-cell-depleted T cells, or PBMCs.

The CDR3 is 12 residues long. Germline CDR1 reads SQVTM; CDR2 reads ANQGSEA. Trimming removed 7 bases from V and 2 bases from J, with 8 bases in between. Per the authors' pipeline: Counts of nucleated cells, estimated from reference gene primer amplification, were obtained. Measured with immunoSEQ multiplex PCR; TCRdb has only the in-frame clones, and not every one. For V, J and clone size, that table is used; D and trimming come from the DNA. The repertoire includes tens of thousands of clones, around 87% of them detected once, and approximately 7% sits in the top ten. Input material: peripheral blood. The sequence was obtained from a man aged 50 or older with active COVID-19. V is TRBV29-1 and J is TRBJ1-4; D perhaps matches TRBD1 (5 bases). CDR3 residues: CSGGLTNEKLFF. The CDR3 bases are TGCAGCGGGGGACTCACTAATGAAAAACTGTTTTTT.